The clone carrying this T cell receptor (beta chain) has only one observation. Its antigen is not identified. 13 Jbeta primers and 60 Vbeta primers were used for the PCR. The assay was immunoSEQ multiplex PCR, and TCRdb's table has in-frame clones only and misses some. In the table there are over 150,000 clones, 87% of which are singletons. This sample was taken from a study of cytomegalovirus exposure and HLA in healthy donors. Germline CDR1 KGHSH, CDR2 LQKENI. V lost 3 bases, J lost 4 bases, and 15 bases lay in between. The length of the CDR3 is 16 residues. Study-wide results and limits: Sequencing artifact likely explains a cluster of highly shared sequence variants. In a later analysis, an Asian-associated ancestry cluster reportedly showed fewer N-insertions than the roughly 700-donor mean.

This clonotype was sampled from a woman under 40 in good health and CMV-seronegative. The sequenced sample consisted of PBMCs. This sequence joins TRBV18 and TRBJ2-2; TRBD2 might be the D (5 bases). CDR3 sequence: CASSPGLLGSTGELFF. The DNA for the CDR3 is TGTGCCAGCTCACCGGGGTTGTTGGGGAGCACCGGGGAGCTGTTTTTT.